This T cell receptor beta chain is drawn from a study of vaccination and CD4 T cells after COVID-19. Sequencing of the DNA from cultured CD4+ T cells was carried out with the Oncomine TCR Beta short-read assay. Each CDR3 protein is one row after TCRdb ran MiXCR on the PCR reads. The data hold 4,000 or so distinct CDR3 sequences, with roughly 19% observed a single time. Treatment specified: approximately nine-day PBMC culture with coronavirus spike peptide pools or control peptides (ViraFEST assay). This clonotype appeared a few times. Its antigen is currently unknown. This CDR3 comprises 13 residues. Germline loops: CDR1 LGHDT, CDR2 YNNKEL (reference sequence). V dropped 3 bases and J dropped 6; count of bases not matched to a gene: 3.

Sequencing was performed on CD4+ T cells from blood, cultured in vitro. V and J are TRBV3-1 and TRBJ1-1; 8 bases agree with TRBD1. The sequence was obtained from a human donor who had recovered from COVID-19. This CDR3 is CASSHLDRAEAFF. The CDR3 nucleotides are TGTGCCAGCAGCCACCTGGACAGGGCTGAAGCTTTCTTT.